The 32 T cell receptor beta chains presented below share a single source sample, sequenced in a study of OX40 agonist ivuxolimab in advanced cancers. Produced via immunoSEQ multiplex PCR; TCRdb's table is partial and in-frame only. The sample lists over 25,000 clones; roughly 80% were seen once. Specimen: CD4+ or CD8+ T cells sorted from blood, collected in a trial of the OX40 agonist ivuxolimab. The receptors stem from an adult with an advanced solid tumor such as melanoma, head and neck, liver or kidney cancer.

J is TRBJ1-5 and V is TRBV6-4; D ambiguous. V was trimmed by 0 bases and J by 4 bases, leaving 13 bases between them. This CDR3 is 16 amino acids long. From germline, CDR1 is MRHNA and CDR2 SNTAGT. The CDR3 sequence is CASSDSGDIANQPQHF. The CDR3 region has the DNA TGTGCCAGCAGTGACTCGGGAGACATAGCGAATCAGCCCCAGCATTTT.

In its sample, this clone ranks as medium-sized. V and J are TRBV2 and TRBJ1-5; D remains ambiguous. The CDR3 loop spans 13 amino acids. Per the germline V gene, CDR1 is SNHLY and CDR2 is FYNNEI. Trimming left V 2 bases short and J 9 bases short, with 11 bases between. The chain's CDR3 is CASSEPGVRPQHF. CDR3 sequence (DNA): TGTGCCAGCAGTGAACCGGGCGTTCGGCCCCAGCATTTT.

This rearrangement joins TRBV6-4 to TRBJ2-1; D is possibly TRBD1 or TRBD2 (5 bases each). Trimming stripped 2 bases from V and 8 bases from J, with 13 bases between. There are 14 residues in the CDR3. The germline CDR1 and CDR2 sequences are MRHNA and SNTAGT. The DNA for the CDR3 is TGTGCCAGCAGTGACCACCCCGGGGCGGATGAGCAGTTCTTC. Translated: CASSDHPGADEQFF.

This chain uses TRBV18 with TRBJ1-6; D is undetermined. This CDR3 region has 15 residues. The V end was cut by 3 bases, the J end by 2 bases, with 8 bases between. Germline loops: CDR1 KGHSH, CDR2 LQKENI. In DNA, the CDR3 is TGTGCCAGCTCACCGAGGGTGACCTATAATTCACCCCTCCACTTT. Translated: CASSPRVTYNSPLHF.

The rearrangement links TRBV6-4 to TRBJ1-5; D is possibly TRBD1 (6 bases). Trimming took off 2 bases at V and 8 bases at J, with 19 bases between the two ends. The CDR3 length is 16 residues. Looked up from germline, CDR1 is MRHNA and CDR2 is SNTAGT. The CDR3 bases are TGTGCCAGCAGTGACCCTGGACAGTGGGGCGGTAAGCCCCAGCATTTT. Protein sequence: CASSDPGQWGGKPQHF.

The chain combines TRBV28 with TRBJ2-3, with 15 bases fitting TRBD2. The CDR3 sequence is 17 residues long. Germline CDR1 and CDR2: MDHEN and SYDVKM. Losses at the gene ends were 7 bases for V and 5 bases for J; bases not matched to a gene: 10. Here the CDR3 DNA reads TGTGCCAGCACCCCCGGGACTAGCGGGAGGTGGGGAGATACGCAGTATTTT. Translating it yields CASTPGTSGRWGDTQYF.

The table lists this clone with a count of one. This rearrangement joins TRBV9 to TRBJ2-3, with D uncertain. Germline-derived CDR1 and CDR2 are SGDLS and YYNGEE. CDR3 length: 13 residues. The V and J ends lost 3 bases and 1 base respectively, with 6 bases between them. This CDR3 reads CASSASGTDTQYF. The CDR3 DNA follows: TGTGCCAGCAGCGCGTCGGGCACAGATACGCAGTATTTT.

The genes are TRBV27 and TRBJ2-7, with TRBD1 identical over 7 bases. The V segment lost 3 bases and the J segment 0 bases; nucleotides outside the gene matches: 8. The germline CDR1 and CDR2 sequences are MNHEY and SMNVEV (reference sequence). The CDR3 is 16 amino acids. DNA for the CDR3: TGTGCCAGCAGTTTGGCGCAGGACAGGAGCTCCTACGAGCAGTACTTC. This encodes CASSLAQDRSSYEQYF.

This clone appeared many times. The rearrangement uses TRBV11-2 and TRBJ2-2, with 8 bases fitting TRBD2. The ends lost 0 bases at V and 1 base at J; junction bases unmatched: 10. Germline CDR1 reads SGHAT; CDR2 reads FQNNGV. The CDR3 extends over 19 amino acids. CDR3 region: CASSLDLREGIMNTGELFF. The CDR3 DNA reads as TGTGCCAGCAGCTTAGATCTCCGGGAGGGGATAATGAACACCGGGGAGCTGTTTTTT.

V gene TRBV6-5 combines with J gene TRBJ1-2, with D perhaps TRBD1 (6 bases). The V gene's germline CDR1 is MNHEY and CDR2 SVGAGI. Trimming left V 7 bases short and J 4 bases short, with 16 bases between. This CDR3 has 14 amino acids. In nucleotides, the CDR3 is TGTGCCAGCACCAAGGAAGGGGGAGGCTATGGCTACACCTTC. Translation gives CASTKEGGGYGYTF.

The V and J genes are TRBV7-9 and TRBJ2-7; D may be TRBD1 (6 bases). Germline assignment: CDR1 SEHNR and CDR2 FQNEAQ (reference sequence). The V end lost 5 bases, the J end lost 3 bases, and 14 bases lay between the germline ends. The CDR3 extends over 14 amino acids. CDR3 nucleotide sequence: TGTGCCAGCAGCCTCGGGACACAGAACTACGAGCAGTACTTC. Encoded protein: CASSLGTQNYEQYF. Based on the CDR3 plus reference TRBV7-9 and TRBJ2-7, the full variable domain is DTGVSQNPRHKITKRGQNVTFRCDPISEHNRLYWYRQTLGQGPEFLTYFQNEAQLEKSRLLSDRFSAERPKGSFSTLEIQRTEQGDSAMYLCASSLGTQNYEQYFGPGTRLTVT.

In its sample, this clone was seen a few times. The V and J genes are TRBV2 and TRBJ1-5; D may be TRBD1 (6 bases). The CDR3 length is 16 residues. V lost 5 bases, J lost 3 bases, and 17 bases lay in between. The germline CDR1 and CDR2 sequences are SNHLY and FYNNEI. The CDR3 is CASSSDRGGNNQPQHF. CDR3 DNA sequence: TGTGCCAGCAGTTCAGACAGAGGGGGTAACAATCAGCCCCAGCATTTT.

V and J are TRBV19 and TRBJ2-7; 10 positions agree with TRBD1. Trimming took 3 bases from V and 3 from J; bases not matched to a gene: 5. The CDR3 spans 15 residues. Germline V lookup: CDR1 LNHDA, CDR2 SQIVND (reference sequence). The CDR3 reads CASSMGQGFLYEQYF. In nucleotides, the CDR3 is TGTGCCAGTAGTATGGGACAGGGGTTTCTCTACGAGCAGTACTTC.

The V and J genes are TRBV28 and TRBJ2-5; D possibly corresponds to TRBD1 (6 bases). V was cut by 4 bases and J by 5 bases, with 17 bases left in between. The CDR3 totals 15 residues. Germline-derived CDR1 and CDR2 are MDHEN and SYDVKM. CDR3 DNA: TGTGCCAGCAGTTCTCACCGGGACATTAAGGAGACCCAGTACTTC. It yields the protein CASSSHRDIKETQYF.

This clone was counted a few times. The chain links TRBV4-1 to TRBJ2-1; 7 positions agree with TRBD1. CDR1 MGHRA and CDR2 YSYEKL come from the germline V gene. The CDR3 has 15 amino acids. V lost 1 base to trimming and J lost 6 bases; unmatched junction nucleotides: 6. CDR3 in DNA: TGCGCCAGCAGCCAAGTCTTCCCAGGGGGCAATGAGCAGTTCTTC. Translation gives CASSQVFPGGNEQFF.

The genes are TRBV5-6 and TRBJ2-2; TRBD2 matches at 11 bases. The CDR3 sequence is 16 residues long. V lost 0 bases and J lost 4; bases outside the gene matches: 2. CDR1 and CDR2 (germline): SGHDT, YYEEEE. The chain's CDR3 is CASSLELAGVTGELFF. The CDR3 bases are TGTGCCAGCAGCTTGGAACTAGCGGGGGTCACCGGGGAGCTGTTTTTT.

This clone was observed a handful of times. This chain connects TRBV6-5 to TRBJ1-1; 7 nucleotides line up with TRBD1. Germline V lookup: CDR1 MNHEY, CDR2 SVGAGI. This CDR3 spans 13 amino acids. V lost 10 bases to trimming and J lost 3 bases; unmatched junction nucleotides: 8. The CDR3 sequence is CATMGGQYTEAFF. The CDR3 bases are TGTGCCACCATGGGGGGACAGTACACTGAAGCTTTCTTT.

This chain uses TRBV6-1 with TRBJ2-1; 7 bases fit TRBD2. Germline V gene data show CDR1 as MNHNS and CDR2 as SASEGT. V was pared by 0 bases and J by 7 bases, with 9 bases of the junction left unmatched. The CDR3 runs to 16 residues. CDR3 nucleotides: TGTGCCAGCAGTGAAGCGGTGGCGGGAGCCGGTAATGAGCAGTTCTTC. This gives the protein CASSEAVAGAGNEQFF.

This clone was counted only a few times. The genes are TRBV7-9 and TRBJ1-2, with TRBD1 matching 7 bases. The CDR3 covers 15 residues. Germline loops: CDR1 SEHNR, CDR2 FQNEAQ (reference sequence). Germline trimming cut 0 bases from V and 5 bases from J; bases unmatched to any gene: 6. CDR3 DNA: TGTGCCAGCAGCTTAGCGCAGACAGGGAAATATGGCTACACCTTC. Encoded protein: CASSLAQTGKYGYTF.

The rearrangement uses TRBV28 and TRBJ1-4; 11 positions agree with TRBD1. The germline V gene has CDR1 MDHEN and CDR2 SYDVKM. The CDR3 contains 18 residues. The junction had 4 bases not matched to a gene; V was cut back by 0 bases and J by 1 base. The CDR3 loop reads CASSLWGQGGVTNEKLFF. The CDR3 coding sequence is TGTGCCAGCAGTTTATGGGGACAGGGGGGGGTAACTAATGAAAAACTGTTTTTT. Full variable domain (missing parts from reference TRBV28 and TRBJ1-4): DVKVTQSSRYLVKRTGEKVFLECVQDMDHENMFWYRQDPGLGLRLIYFSYDVKMKEKGDIPEGYSVSREKKERFSLILESASTNQTSMYLCASSLWGQGGVTNEKLFFGSGTQLSVL.

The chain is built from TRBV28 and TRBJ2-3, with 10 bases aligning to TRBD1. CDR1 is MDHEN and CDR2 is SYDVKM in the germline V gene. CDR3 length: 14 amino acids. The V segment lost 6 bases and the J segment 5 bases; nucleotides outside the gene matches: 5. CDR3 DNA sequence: TGTGCCAGCAGGAGGACAGGGGGTAGAGATACGCAGTATTTT. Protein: CASRRTGGRDTQYF.

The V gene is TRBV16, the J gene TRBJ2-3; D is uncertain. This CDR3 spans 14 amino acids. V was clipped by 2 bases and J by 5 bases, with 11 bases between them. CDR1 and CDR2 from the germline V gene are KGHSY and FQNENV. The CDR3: CASSQVAFGDTQYF. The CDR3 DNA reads TGTGCCAGCAGCCAAGTAGCCTTCGGAGATACGCAGTATTTT.

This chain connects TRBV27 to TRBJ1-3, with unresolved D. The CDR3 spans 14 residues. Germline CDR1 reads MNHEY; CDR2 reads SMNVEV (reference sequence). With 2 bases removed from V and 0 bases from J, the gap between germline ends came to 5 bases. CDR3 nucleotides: TGTGCCAGCAGTTTAGGGGTCTCTGGAAACACCATATATTTT. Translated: CASSLGVSGNTIYF.

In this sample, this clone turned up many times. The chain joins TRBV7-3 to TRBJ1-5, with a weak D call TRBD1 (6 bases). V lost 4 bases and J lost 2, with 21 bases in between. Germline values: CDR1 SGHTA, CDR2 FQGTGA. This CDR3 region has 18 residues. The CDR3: CASSSAQGEALGNQPQHF. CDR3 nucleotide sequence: TGTGCCAGCAGCTCGGCACAGGGAGAGGCATTGGGCAATCAGCCCCAGCATTTT.

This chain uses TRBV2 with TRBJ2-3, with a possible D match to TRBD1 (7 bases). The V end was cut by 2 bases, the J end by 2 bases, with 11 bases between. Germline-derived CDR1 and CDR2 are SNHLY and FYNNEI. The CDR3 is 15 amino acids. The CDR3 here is CASSESGGNTDTQYF. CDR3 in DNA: TGTGCCAGCAGTGAATCAGGGGGGAACACAGATACGCAGTATTTT.

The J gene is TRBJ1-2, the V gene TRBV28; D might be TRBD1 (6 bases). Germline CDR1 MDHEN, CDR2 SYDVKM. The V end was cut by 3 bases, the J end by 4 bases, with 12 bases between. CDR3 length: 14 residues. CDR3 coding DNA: TGTGCCAGCAGTTTGGGGGGGCCCCTCTATGGCTACACCTTC. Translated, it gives CASSLGGPLYGYTF.

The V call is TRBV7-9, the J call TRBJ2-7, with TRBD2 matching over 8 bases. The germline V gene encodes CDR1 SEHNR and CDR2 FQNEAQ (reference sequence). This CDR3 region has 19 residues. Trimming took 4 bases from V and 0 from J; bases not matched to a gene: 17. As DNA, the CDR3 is TGTGCCAGCAGCTCGCCACGAACCTTTAGCGGGACTAGCTCCTACGAGCAGTACTTC. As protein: CASSSPRTFSGTSSYEQYF. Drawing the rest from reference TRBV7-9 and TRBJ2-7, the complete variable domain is DTGVSQNPRHKITKRGQNVTFRCDPISEHNRLYWYRQTLGQGPEFLTYFQNEAQLEKSRLLSDRFSAERPKGSFSTLEIQRTEQGDSAMYLCASSSPRTFSGTSSYEQYFGPGTRLTVT.

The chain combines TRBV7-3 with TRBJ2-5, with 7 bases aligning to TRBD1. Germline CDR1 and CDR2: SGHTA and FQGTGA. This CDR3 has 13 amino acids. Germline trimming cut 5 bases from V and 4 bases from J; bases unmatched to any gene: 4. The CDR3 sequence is CASSPGTVETQYF. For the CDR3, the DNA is TGTGCCAGCAGCCCCGGGACAGTAGAGACCCAGTACTTC.

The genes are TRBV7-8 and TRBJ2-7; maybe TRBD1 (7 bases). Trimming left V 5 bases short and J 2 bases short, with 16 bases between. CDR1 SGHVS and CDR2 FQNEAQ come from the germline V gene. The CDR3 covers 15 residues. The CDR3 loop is CASSALSGGTYEQYF. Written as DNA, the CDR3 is TGTGCCAGCAGCGCTCTCTCAGGGGGGACCTACGAGCAGTACTTC.

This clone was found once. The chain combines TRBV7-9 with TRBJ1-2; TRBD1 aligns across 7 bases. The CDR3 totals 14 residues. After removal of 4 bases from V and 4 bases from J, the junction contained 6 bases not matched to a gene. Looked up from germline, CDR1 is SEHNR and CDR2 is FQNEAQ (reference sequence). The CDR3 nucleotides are TGTGCCAGCAGCTGGGACAGCGAGACCTATGGCTACACCTTC. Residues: CASSWDSETYGYTF.

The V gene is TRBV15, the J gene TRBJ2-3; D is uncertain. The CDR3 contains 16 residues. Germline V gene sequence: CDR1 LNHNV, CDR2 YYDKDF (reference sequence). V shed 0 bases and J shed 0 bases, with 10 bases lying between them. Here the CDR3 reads CATSRESTASTDTQYF. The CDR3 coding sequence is TGTGCCACCAGCAGAGAATCCACAGCTAGCACAGATACGCAGTATTTT.

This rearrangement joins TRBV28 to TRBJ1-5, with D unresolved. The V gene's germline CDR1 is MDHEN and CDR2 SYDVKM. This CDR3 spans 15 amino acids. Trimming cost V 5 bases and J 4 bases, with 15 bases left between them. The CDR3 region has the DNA TGTGCCAGCAGTGTCGTTGGACGGAAGAATCAGCCCCAGCATTTT. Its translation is CASSVVGRKNQPQHF.